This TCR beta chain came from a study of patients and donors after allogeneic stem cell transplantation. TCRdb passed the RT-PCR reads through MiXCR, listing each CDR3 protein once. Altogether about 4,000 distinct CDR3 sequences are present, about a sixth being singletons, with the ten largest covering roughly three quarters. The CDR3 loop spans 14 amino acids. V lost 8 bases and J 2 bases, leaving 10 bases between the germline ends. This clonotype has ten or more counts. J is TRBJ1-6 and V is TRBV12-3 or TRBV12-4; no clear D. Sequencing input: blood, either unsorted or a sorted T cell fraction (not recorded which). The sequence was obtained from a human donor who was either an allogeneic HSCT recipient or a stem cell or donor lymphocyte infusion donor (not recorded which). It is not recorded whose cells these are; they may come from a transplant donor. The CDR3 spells CASRRRAYNSPLHF. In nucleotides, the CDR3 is TGTGCCAGCCGCCGTAGAGCCTATAATTCACCCCTCCACTTT.